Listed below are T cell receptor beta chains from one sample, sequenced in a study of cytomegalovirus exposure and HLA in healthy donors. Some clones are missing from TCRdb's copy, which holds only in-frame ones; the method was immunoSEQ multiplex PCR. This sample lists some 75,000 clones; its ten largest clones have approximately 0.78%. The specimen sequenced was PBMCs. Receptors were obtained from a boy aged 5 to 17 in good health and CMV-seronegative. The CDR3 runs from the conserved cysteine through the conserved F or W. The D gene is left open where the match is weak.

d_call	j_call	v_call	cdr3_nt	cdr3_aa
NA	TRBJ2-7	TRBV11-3	TGTGCCAGCAGCTTAAGAGGGGGAGAGGGAGCCTACGAGCAGTACTTC	CASSLRGGEGAYEQYF
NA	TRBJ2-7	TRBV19	TGTGCCAGTAGCAGGGAAAGGGAAGTCGACGAGCAGTACTTC	CASSREREVDEQYF
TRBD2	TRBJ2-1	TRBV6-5	TGTGCCAGCAGTTACTCGGCGAGCGGGAGTTACAATGAGCAGTTCTTC	CASSYSASGSYNEQFF
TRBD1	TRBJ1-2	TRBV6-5	TGTGCCAGCAGTTCTGACAGGGCAACACGGAACTATGGCTACACCTTC	CASSSDRATRNYGYTF
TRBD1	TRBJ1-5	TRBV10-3	TGTGCCATCAGTGGGGGACAGGGGGTAAATCAGCCCCAGCATTTT	CAISGGQGVNQPQHF
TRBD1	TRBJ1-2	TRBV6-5	TGTGCCAGCAGGGAGAGACAGGGCTATAGCTATGGCTACACCTTC	CASRERQGYSYGYTF
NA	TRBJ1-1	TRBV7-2	TGTGCCAGCAGCAAAGCCAGGACAGACACTGAAGCTTTCTTT	CASSKARTDTEAFF
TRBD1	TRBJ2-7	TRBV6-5	TGTGCCAGCAATGGACAGGGCTCCTACGAGCAGTACTTC	CASNGQGSYEQYF
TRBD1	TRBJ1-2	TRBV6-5	TGTGCCAGCAGTTACAGGGACAGGGGGATCTATGGCTACACCTTC	CASSYRDRGIYGYTF
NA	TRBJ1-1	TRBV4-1	TGCGCCAGCAGCCAAGATTGGACAGCCAGTGAAGCTTTCTTT	CASSQDWTASEAFF
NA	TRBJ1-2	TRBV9	TGTGCCAGCAGCGGCGGTTATGGCTACACCTTC	CASSGGYGYTF
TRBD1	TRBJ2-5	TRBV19	TGTGCCAGTAGTATCTGGGCCGGGACAGGGGGCCAAGAGACCCAGTACTTC	CASSIWAGTGGQETQYF
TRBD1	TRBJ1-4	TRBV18	TGTGCCAGCTCACCGAGCCTACAGGGGAATGAAAAACTGTTTTTT	CASSPSLQGNEKLFF
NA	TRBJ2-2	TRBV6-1	TGTGCCAGCACAGCGGACCCGAACACCGGGGAGCCGTTTTTT	CASTADPNTGEPFF
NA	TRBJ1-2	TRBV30	TGTGCCTGGATCTCAGGGGATGACTATGGCTACACCTTC	CAWISGDDYGYTF
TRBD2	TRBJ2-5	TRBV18	TGTGCCAGCTCACCACCCCTAGCGGGGGCACAAGAGACCCAGTACTTC	CASSPPLAGAQETQYF
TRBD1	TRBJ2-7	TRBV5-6	TGTGCCAGCAGCTTGGCACAGGGGTCGGTTGACGAGCAGTACTTC	CASSLAQGSVDEQYF
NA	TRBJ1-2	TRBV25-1	TGTGCCAGCACGTGGGGGGACGGCTACACCTTC	CASTWGDGYTF
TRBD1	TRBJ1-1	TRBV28	TGTGCCAGCAGTCTCACAGGGGGCGCGAACACTGAAGCTTTCTTT	CASSLTGGANTEAFF
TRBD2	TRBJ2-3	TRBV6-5	TGTGCCAGCAGTTACTCGACTGGACTAGCGGCAGATACGCAGTATTTT	CASSYSTGLAADTQYF
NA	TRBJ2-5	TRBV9	TGTGCCAGCAGCGATGGGAGAGGCCGGGGGGAGACCCAGTACTTC	CASSDGRGRGETQYF
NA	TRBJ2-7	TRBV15	TGTGCCACCAGGGACTTTCTATCCTACGAGCAGTACTTC	CATRDFLSYEQYF
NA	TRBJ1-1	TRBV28	TGTGCCAGCAGTTTAAGTAGCGGCCTCTCCCAAGCTTTCTTT	CASSLSSGLSQAFF
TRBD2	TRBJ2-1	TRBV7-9	TGTGCCAGCAGCTCCACCCTCCTAGCGGGAGATTACAATGAGCAGTTCTTC	CASSSTLLAGDYNEQFF
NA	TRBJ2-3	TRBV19	TGTGCCAGTAGTATCGGACTCACAGATACGCAGTATTTT	CASSIGLTDTQYF
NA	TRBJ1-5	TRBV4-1	TGCGCCAGCAGCTTTATAGGTGGACAGAATCAGCCCCAGCATTTT	CASSFIGGQNQPQHF
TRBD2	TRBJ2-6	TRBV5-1	TGCGCCAGCAGCTTGATCCCTAGCGGGATCTCTGGGGCCAACGTCCTGACTTTC	CASSLIPSGISGANVLTF
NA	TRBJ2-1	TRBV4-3	TGCGCCAGCAGCCAAGACGCGGTCCCTTACAATGAGCAGTTCTTC	CASSQDAVPYNEQFF
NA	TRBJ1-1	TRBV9	TGTGCCAGCAGCGTAGCATCAGGGAACACTGAAGCTTTCTTT	CASSVASGNTEAFF
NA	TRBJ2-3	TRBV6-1	TGTGCCAGCGAGAGTAGCGGCAGCACAGATACGCAGTATTTT	CASESSGSTDTQYF
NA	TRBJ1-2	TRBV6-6	TGTGCCAGCAGCCCCAACAGGGACAATGGCTACACCTTC	CASSPNRDNGYTF
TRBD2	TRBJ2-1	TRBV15	TGTGCCACCAGCAGAGATGAATTAGCGGGACCGCTTATTTCCGAACAGTTCTTC	CATSRDELAGPLISEQFF
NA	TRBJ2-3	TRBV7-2	TGTGCCAGCAGCTTAGGGAGTAGATACACAGATACGCAGTATTTT	CASSLGSRYTDTQYF
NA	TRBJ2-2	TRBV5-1	TGCGCCAGCAGCTTGGATGGGGCCACCGGGGAGCTGTTTTTT	CASSLDGATGELFF
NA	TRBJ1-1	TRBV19	TGTGCCAGTAGTGAAAGGCCAGGCACTGAAGCTTTCTTT	CASSERPGTEAFF